Each of the 11 T cell receptor beta chains below was sequenced from the same sample in a study of CD8 T cells in Susac syndrome. Random-hexamer reverse transcription was applied to about 0.5 to 1 ug RNA. TCRdb re-called the immunoSEQ multiplex PCR reads through MiXCR, storing one row per CDR3 protein. Here the sample spans about 130,000 distinct CDR3 sequences, around 94% being singletons. The specimen sequenced was CD4+ T cells from PBMCs. The receptors shown here come from a human donor with multiple sclerosis.

This chain joins TRBV19 and TRBJ1-2, with D possibly matching TRBD1 (6 bases). Germline-derived CDR1 and CDR2 are LNHDA and SQIVND (reference sequence). Deletions cut 3 bases from V and 2 bases from J, with 10 bases between. The CDR3 has 14 residues. CDR3 in amino acids: CASSIEGQNYGYTF. CDR3 coding DNA: TGTGCCAGTAGTATCGAAGGACAGAACTATGGCTACACCTTC.

This clonotype was detected only once. The rearrangement joins TRBV20-1 to TRBJ1-3; D remains ambiguous. Trimming stripped 6 bases from V and 4 bases from J, with 13 bases between. This CDR3 spans 13 amino acids. Germline CDR1 DFQATT, CDR2 SNEGSKA (reference sequence). CDR3 amino acids: CSAPPRAGNTIYF. The CDR3 DNA sequence: TGCAGTGCCCCCCCGAGGGCCGGAAACACCATATATTTT.

This chain uses TRBV27 with TRBJ2-7; D is ambiguous. The length of the CDR3 is 14 residues. Germline values: CDR1 MNHEY, CDR2 SMNVEV (reference sequence). V lost 6 bases to trimming and J lost 2 bases, with 14 bases between them. In DNA, the CDR3 is TGTGCCAGCAGCCTCAGACGGAACGCCTACGAGCAGTACTTC. Protein product: CASSLRRNAYEQYF.

The chain employs TRBV2 and TRBJ1-5; D is possibly TRBD1 (5 bases). Germline CDR1 reads SNHLY; CDR2 reads FYNNEI. CDR3 size: 14 residues. Deletions cut 3 bases from V and 0 bases from J, with 6 bases between. In DNA form, the CDR3 reads TGTGCCAGCAGTGACAGGGTTAGCAATCAGCCCCAGCATTTT. Protein sequence: CASSDRVSNQPQHF.

V and J are TRBV29-1 and TRBJ2-3, with 8 bases aligning to TRBD1. The CDR3 is 13 residues long. CDR1 is SQVTM, CDR2 ANQGSEA, per germline. The V and J ends lost 2 bases and 3 bases, in that order; junction bases with no gene match: 1. The CDR3: CSVEQGATDTQYF. DNA for the CDR3: TGCAGCGTTGAACAGGGGGCGACAGATACGCAGTATTTT.

The V call is TRBV20-1, the J call TRBJ2-5; no firm D call. The V and J ends lost 0 bases and 5 bases respectively, with 10 bases between them. Germline V gene lookup returns CDR1 DFQATT and CDR2 SNEGSKA (reference sequence). The CDR3 contains 13 residues. The CDR3 here is CSARERLGETQYF. The CDR3 DNA follows: TGCAGTGCTAGAGAGCGTCTCGGGGAGACCCAGTACTTC.

The chain joins TRBV7-9 to TRBJ1-1, with D hard to call. V lost 10 bases to trimming and J lost 2 bases, with 14 bases between them. The CDR3 totals 13 residues. Germline V gene data show CDR1 as SEHNR and CDR2 as FQNEAQ (reference sequence). The CDR3 here is CATPTENNTEAFF. Written as DNA, the CDR3 is TGTGCCACTCCGACGGAGAACAACACTGAAGCTTTCTTT.

This clonotype was picked up a small number of times. The rearrangement uses TRBV29-1 and TRBJ1-1, with D unclear. The CDR3 spans 12 residues. V was cut by 3 bases and J by 1 base, with 6 bases left in between. Per the germline V gene, CDR1 is SQVTM and CDR2 is ANQGSEA. The CDR3 sequence is CSVDLENTEAFF. The CDR3 region has the DNA TGCAGCGTTGATTTGGAGAACACTGAAGCTTTCTTT. The variable domain in full, with the rest retrieved from reference TRBV29-1 and TRBJ1-1, is SAVISQKPSRDICQRGTSLTIQCQVDSQVTMMFWYRQQPGQSLTLIATANQGSEATYESGFVIDKFPISRPNLTFSTLTVSNMSPEDSSIYLCSVDLENTEAFFGQGTRLTVV.

The chain is built from TRBV4-3 and TRBJ1-2; D uncertain. Germline CDR1 LGHNA, CDR2 YSLEER. V was shortened by 1 base and J by 5 bases, with 14 bases between the two germline ends. This CDR3 is 15 amino acids long. The CDR3 is CASSQGNANLYGYTF. The CDR3, as DNA: TGCGCCAGCAGCCAAGGAAATGCGAACCTTTATGGCTACACCTTC.

The chain couples TRBV18 to TRBJ2-2; TRBD2 might be the D (6 bases). The germline V gene encodes CDR1 KGHSH and CDR2 LQKENI. Between the trimmed V and J ends, which lost 3 bases and 7 bases, there was a span of 21 bases. The CDR3 has 17 amino acids. The CDR3 protein is CASSPPGLPNLLGELFF. CDR3 bases: TGTGCCAGCTCACCCCCCGGACTACCAAACCTTCTCGGGGAGCTGTTTTTT.

CDR3 amino acids: CASSQGQGPSFSYTF. CDR3 nucleotide sequence: TGCGCCAGCAGCCAAGGACAGGGGCCATCCTTTAGCTACACCTTC. V gene TRBV5-1 combines with J gene TRBJ1-2, with 9 bases aligning to TRBD1. The V gene's germline CDR1 is SGHRS and CDR2 YFSETQ. There are 15 residues in the CDR3. The V gene end was trimmed by 4 bases and the J gene end by 9 bases; junction bases not matched to a gene: 13.